This TCR beta chain was obtained from a study of blood T cells in healthy people across ages. A second PCR, run for roughly 7 to 11 cycles, used a sample-barcoded 5' primer plus a J-beta primer mix. TCRdb re-analysed the 5' RACE reads in MiXCR, keeping a single row per CDR3 protein. The sample includes about 640,000 distinct CDR3 sequences, 45% to 65% of them seen just once. This CDR3 contains 17 residues. Germline V gene sequence: CDR1 SGHTA, CDR2 FQGNSA. Trimming at V came to 2 bases and at J to 7 bases, leaving 9 bases not matched to a gene. This clonotype was counted between two and nine times. Input material: blood. The source is a man between 60 and 75 years old in good health. The gene calls are TRBV7-2 and TRBJ2-3; TRBD2 aligns across 13 bases. This CDR3 reads CASSLTSTSGGYNTQYF. CDR3 sequence (DNA): TGTGCCAGCAGCTTAACGTCGACTAGCGGGGGGTATAATACGCAGTATTTT.